Given below is one T cell receptor (beta chain) in context. Its antigen is as yet unknown. The CDR3 is 14 residues long. Trimming removed 4 bases at V and 7 bases at J, with 17 bases between. CDR1 is SGDLS, CDR2 YYNGEE, per germline. Measured with immunoSEQ multiplex PCR; TCRdb has only the in-frame clones, and not every one. The data show approximately 36,000 clones, with 77% seen just once and 20% held by the top ten. This entry comes from a study of CD4 T cells in relation to SARS-CoV-2 and coronaviruses. V and J are TRBV9 and TRBJ2-5; maybe TRBD1 (6 bases). Sample: memory CD4+ T cells from PBMCs, cultured in vitro. This receptor was obtained from an adult with COVID-19. CDR3 sequence: CASSPGVALATQYF. The CDR3 DNA sequence: TGTGCCAGCAGCCCAGGGGTAGCTCTGGCGACCCAGTACTTC.